Each of the 32 T cell receptor beta chains below was sequenced from the same sample in a study of blood T cell repertoires in COVID-19. Sequencing used immunoSEQ multiplex PCR; TCRdb keeps in-frame clones, though not all of them. The sample contains a few hundred thousand clones, approximately 88% of which appear only once. Material for sequencing was PBMCs or T cells enriched from blood (not recorded which). Receptor source: a woman between 40 and 50 years old with acute COVID-19.

This rearrangement joins TRBV7-2 to TRBJ1-3, with a tentative D call TRBD1 (6 bases). The V end was cut by 1 base, the J end by 3 bases, with 13 bases between. This CDR3 spans 16 amino acids. Germline CDR1 reads SGHTA; CDR2 reads FQGNSA. The CDR3 nucleotides read TGTGCCAGCAGCTTAGGTACAGGGCGTCGTGGAAACACCATATATTTT. Translating it yields CASSLGTGRRGNTIYF.

This clone was recorded once. In DNA, the CDR3 is TGTGCCAGCAGCCCCGACGGGAATCAAGAGACCCAGTACTTC. It codes for CASSPDGNQETQYF. The chain combines TRBV13 with TRBJ2-5, with D maybe TRBD2 (5 bases). CDR1 PRHDT and CDR2 FYEKMQ come from the germline V gene (reference sequence). The V end lost 5 bases, the J end lost 2 bases, and 12 bases lay between the germline ends. CDR3 length equals 14 residues.

The chain recombines TRBV7-2 with TRBJ2-1; 7 bases match TRBD2. The germline CDR1 and CDR2 sequences are SGHTA and FQGNSA. The CDR3 runs 15 residues. Trimming removed 8 bases from V and 3 bases from J; junction bases left unmatched: 10. DNA for the CDR3: TGTGCCAGCCAACCGGGGGGTAGCGGCTACAATGAGCAGTTCTTC. The encoded protein is CASQPGGSGYNEQFF.

This chain uses TRBV3-1 (or the pseudogene TRBV3-2) with TRBJ1-1; D might be TRBD1 (5 bases). This CDR3 region has 13 residues. Germline values: CDR1 LGHDT, CDR2 YNNKEL (reference sequence). Trimming removed 5 bases at V and 3 bases at J, with 10 bases between. CDR3 bases: TGTGCCAGCAGCTCACAGGTGTACACTGAAGCTTTCTTT. This codes for CASSSQVYTEAFF.

The chain has TRBV5-6 and TRBJ1-2; D is possibly TRBD1 (5 bases). The CDR3 runs 14 residues. V shed 4 bases and J shed 3 bases, with 13 bases lying between them. The germline gives CDR1 SGHDT, CDR2 YYEEEE. Here the CDR3 DNA reads TGTGCCAGCAGCGGCAGGGATCGTCACTATGGCTACACCTTC. Residues: CASSGRDRHYGYTF.

The table lists this clone with a count of one. The junction departs from the called germline gene at one end, perhaps through a read error. This chain joins TRBV6-1 and TRBJ1-2; D may be TRBD1 (5 bases). The CDR3 length is 15 residues. CDR1 and CDR2 from the germline V gene are MNHNS and SASEGT. CDR3 in amino acids: CASREGAASNYGYTF. The CDR3 nucleotides read TGTGCCAGCAGGGAAGGGGCAGCCTCTAACTATGGCTACACCTTC.

The V and J genes are TRBV5-1 and TRBJ1-1; D not resolved. The V end was cut by 7 bases, the J end by 8 bases, with 12 bases between. The CDR3 totals 11 residues. The germline gives CDR1 SGHRS, CDR2 YFSETQ. The CDR3 sequence is CASGSGREAFF. CDR3 nucleotide sequence: TGCGCCAGCGGCTCAGGTAGGGAAGCTTTCTTT.

In its sample, this clone was seen once. The genes are TRBV19 and TRBJ2-1, with D perhaps matching TRBD2 (5 bases). This CDR3 has 12 residues. Looked up from germline, CDR1 is LNHDA and CDR2 is SQIVND (reference sequence). V lost 8 bases to trimming and J lost 7 bases, with 12 bases between them. This chain's CDR3 is CASFPAVNEQFF. In nucleotides, the CDR3 is TGTGCCAGTTTCCCAGCGGTTAATGAGCAGTTCTTC.

This rearrangement joins TRBV30 to TRBJ2-3; 7 bases align to TRBD2. There are 15 residues in the CDR3. V trimming: 4 bases; J trimming: 0 bases; junction bases outside the gene matches: 7. Per the germline V gene, CDR1 is GTSNPN and CDR2 is SVGIG (reference sequence). CDR3 sequence (DNA): TGTGCCTGGACCCAGACTAGCAGGAGCACAGATACGCAGTATTTT. It specifies CAWTQTSRSTDTQYF.

The V call is TRBV3-1 (or the pseudogene TRBV3-2), the J call TRBJ2-1; D might be TRBD1 (6 bases). Trimming removed 0 bases from V and 4 bases from J, with 13 bases in between. CDR1 is LGHDT, CDR2 YNNKEL, per germline (reference sequence). CDR3 size: 16 residues. The chain's CDR3 is CASSQDRGLNYNEQFF. CDR3 coding DNA: TGTGCCAGCAGCCAAGACAGGGGCCTGAATTACAATGAGCAGTTCTTC.

This rearrangement joins TRBV12-3 or TRBV12-4 to TRBJ1-2, with 10 bases identical to TRBD1. The CDR3 is 13 residues long. After removal of 5 bases from V and 8 bases from J, the junction contained 5 bases not matched to a gene. CDR3 nucleotide sequence: TGTGCCAGCAGTCCAGGGACAGGGGAGGGCTACACCTTC. Translating gives CASSPGTGEGYTF.

The rearrangement joins TRBV9 to TRBJ1-2; possible D gene TRBD1, 5 bases. Germline V gene lookup returns CDR1 SGDLS and CDR2 YYNGEE. The ends were cut back, 0 bases at V and 6 bases at J, with 12 bases in the middle. CDR3 length: 14 residues. As DNA, the CDR3 is TGTGCCAGCAGCGTAGAGGTTACAGGACATGGCTACACCTTC. This encodes CASSVEVTGHGYTF.

The J gene is TRBJ1-1, the V gene TRBV3-1 (or the pseudogene TRBV3-2); no clear D. The CDR3 extends over 15 amino acids. Between the trimmed V and J ends, which lost 2 bases and 3 bases, there was a span of 13 bases. The germline CDR1 and CDR2 sequences are LGHDT and YNNKEL (reference sequence). Here the CDR3 reads CASSQSDDDYTEAFF. The CDR3 DNA reads TGTGCCAGCAGCCAATCAGATGATGACTACACTGAAGCTTTCTTT.

This chain connects TRBV24-1 to TRBJ1-5, with TRBD1 matching 8 bases. The J segment lost 3 bases and the V segment lost 3 bases, leaving 3 bases of the junction unmatched. The CDR3 spans 15 residues. The germline CDR1 and CDR2 sequences are KGHDR and SFDVKD. The CDR3 region is CATSDMTGDNQPQHF. In DNA form, the CDR3 reads TGTGCCACCAGTGATATGACAGGGGACAATCAGCCCCAGCATTTT.

The J gene is TRBJ1-2, the V gene TRBV29-1; D possibly corresponds to TRBD1 (5 bases). CDR3 size: 13 residues. Trimming left V 4 bases short and J 7 bases short, with 16 bases between. Germline loops: CDR1 SQVTM, CDR2 ANQGSEA. The CDR3, as DNA: TGCAGCGTTGCTTCAGGGCTTGGGTTTGGCTACACCTTC. Residues: CSVASGLGFGYTF. Variable domain in full (rest from reference TRBV29-1 and TRBJ1-2): SAVISQKPSRDICQRGTSLTIQCQVDSQVTMMFWYRQQPGQSLTLIATANQGSEATYESGFVIDKFPISRPNLTFSTLTVSNMSPEDSSIYLCSVASGLGFGYTFGSGTRLTVV.

V usage is TRBV4-1 and J usage is TRBJ2-2; 9 bases are a match to TRBD2. The V segment lost 5 bases and the J segment 0 bases; nucleotides outside the gene matches: 4. Germline assignment: CDR1 MGHRA and CDR2 YSYEKL. This CDR3 comprises 16 residues. CDR3 sequence: CASSETSGANTGELFF. CDR3 in DNA: TGCGCCAGCAGCGAGACTAGCGGTGCGAACACCGGGGAGCTGTTTTTT.

Only one count was recorded for this clone. The chain has TRBV11-3 and TRBJ1-2; 8 bases are a match to TRBD1. The CDR3 length is 15 residues. With V trimmed by 5 bases and J by 5 bases, 10 bases remained unmatched. CDR1 is SGHNT and CDR2 is YENEEA in the germline V gene. CDR3 bases: TGTGCCAGCAGCACCTCGACAGGGGCCGGGTATGGCTACACCTTC. This translates into CASSTSTGAGYGYTF.

V and J are TRBV28 and TRBJ1-4; the D gene is possibly TRBD1 (6 bases). Germline CDR1 MDHEN, CDR2 SYDVKM. The CDR3 is 15 residues long. V gave up 4 bases and J gave up 4 bases, with 13 bases separating them. The CDR3 coding sequence is TGTGCCAGCAGTTCCCGGACAGTCGGTAATGAAAAACTGTTTTTT. Translation gives CASSSRTVGNEKLFF.

This clone was recorded only once. CDR3 in amino acids: CASSPISSYNEQFF. In DNA form, the CDR3 reads TGTGCCAGCAGCCCTATTAGCTCCTACAATGAGCAGTTCTTC. The J gene is TRBJ2-1, the V gene TRBV7-2; the D is unclear. The CDR3 totals 14 residues. Germline V gene lookup returns CDR1 SGHTA and CDR2 FQGNSA. V lost 5 bases and J 0 bases, leaving 8 bases between the germline ends.

This clone has just one count. V usage is TRBV2 and J usage is TRBJ2-1; 8 nucleotides match TRBD1. The CDR3 spans 18 residues. The ends lost 9 bases at V and 2 bases at J; junction bases unmatched: 18. Germline V gene lookup returns CDR1 SNHLY and CDR2 FYNNEI. The CDR3 region is CARSGPGQAPGTYNEQFF. CDR3 in DNA: TGTGCCAGATCTGGCCCGGGACAGGCGCCCGGGACCTACAATGAGCAGTTCTTC.

The chain has TRBV27 and TRBJ2-3; D might be TRBD2 (6 bases). Germline lookup yields CDR1 MNHEY and CDR2 SMNVEV (reference sequence). Trimming cost V 1 base and J 3 bases, with 17 bases left between them. CDR3 size: 17 residues. The CDR3 is CASSLWGRGSGTDTQYF. CDR3 in DNA: TGTGCCAGCAGTTTATGGGGACGGGGGAGCGGGACAGATACGCAGTATTTT.

With regard to this clone: The sample has other DNA sequences that encode this CDR3 too. J is TRBJ2-7 and V is TRBV5-1, with 8 bases fitting TRBD1. The CDR3 sequence is 14 residues long. V lost 4 bases to trimming and J lost 2 bases; unmatched junction nucleotides: 5. Germline CDR1 reads SGHRS; CDR2 reads YFSETQ. CDR3 bases: TGCGCCAGCAGCCCTGGACAGGGCCCCTACGAGCAGTACTTC. This sequence encodes CASSPGQGPYEQYF.

This chain uses TRBV2 with TRBJ2-7, with 9 bases aligning to TRBD1. The V and J ends lost 8 bases and 7 bases, in that order; junction bases with no gene match: 15. Germline loops: CDR1 SNHLY, CDR2 FYNNEI. The CDR3 covers 15 residues. DNA for the CDR3: TGTGCCAGCGGGCAGGGACAGGGTAAGATGCGGGAGCAGTACGTC. Translation: CASGQGQGKMREQYV.

V gene TRBV18 combines with J gene TRBJ2-3; D not resolved. Trimming took off 3 bases at V and 0 bases at J, with 16 bases between the two ends. The germline V gene encodes CDR1 KGHSH and CDR2 LQKENI. This CDR3 spans 17 amino acids. DNA for the CDR3: TGTGCCAGCTCACCCCTAGGCCCACCAAAGAGCACAGATACGCAGTATTTT. This translates into CASSPLGPPKSTDTQYF. The variable domain in full, with the rest retrieved from reference TRBV18 and TRBJ2-3, is NAGVMQNPRHLVRRRGQEARLRCSPMKGHSHVYWYRQLPEEGLKFMVYLQKENIIDESGMPKERFSAEFPKEGPSILRIQQVVRGDSAAYFCASSPLGPPKSTDTQYFGPGTRLTVL.

This clone showed up just once. CDR3 region: CASSLGRGGLGDEQFF. The CDR3 DNA is TGTGCCAGCAGCTTAGGACGGGGGGGCCTTGGCGATGAGCAGTTCTTC. This chain uses TRBV11-2 with TRBJ2-1; 8 positions match TRBD2. The CDR3 runs to 16 residues. The germline V gene has CDR1 SGHAT and CDR2 FQNNGV. Losses at the gene ends were 1 base for V and 8 bases for J; bases not matched to a gene: 10.

The genes are TRBV10-3 and TRBJ2-7, with TRBD1 identical over 10 bases. Germline V lookup: CDR1 ENHRY, CDR2 SYGVKD. The CDR3 runs 15 residues. J gave up 6 bases and V 0 bases, and 5 bases lay outside the gene matches. The CDR3 sequence: CAISESVGQGVEQYV. For the CDR3, the DNA is TGTGCCATCAGTGAGTCAGTAGGACAGGGGGTCGAGCAGTACGTC.

This chain links TRBV5-4 with TRBJ2-3; 9 positions agree with TRBD2. Germline V gives CDR1 SGHNT, CDR2 YYREEE (reference sequence). The junction had 7 bases not matched to a gene; V was cut back by 0 bases and J by 2 bases. CDR3 length: 17 residues. The CDR3 is CASSLAPGLALTDTQYF. In DNA form, the CDR3 reads TGTGCCAGCAGCTTGGCTCCGGGACTAGCACTCACAGATACGCAGTATTTT.

The CDR3 sequence is CASSPRQGAGGVLYEQYF. The CDR3 nucleotides read TGTGCCAGCTCACCCCGACAGGGGGCAGGCGGGGTACTATACGAGCAGTACTTC. The genes are TRBV18 and TRBJ2-7; TRBD1 aligns across 10 bases. After removal of 3 bases from V and 4 bases from J, the junction contained 15 bases not matched to a gene. The CDR3 consists of 18 residues. Germline CDR1 and CDR2: KGHSH and LQKENI.

The V gene is TRBV5-4, the J gene TRBJ2-2; 7 nucleotides agree with TRBD1. CDR1 and CDR2 from the germline V gene are SGHNT and YYREEE (reference sequence). V was pared by 5 bases and J by 5 bases, with 6 bases of the junction left unmatched. The CDR3 is 14 amino acids. The CDR3 region has the DNA TGTGCCAGCAGAACTGACAGGGTAACCGGGGAGCTGTTTTTT. Residues: CASRTDRVTGELFF. The full variable domain, in which reference TRBV5-4 and TRBJ2-2 provide the parts outside the CDR3, is ETGVTQSPTHLIKTRGQQVTLRCSSQSGHNTVSWYQQALGQGPQFIFQYYREEENGRGNFPPRFSGLQFPNYSSELNVNALELDDSALYLCASRTDRVTGELFFGEGSRLTVL.

The rearrangement joins TRBV5-4 to TRBJ2-1; TRBD1 agrees at 7 bases. The CDR3 loop spans 15 amino acids. V shed 6 bases, J shed 12 bases, and the junction held 18 bases outside the gene matches. The germline V gene has CDR1 SGHNT and CDR2 YYREEE (reference sequence). CDR3 sequence reads: CASTFGDSRGLGQFF. In nucleotides, the CDR3 is TGTGCCAGCACCTTTGGGGACAGTAGGGGGTTGGGGCAGTTCTTC. Combining the CDR3 with reference TRBV5-4 and TRBJ2-1 gives the whole variable domain ETGVTQSPTHLIKTRGQQVTLRCSSQSGHNTVSWYQQALGQGPQFIFQYYREEENGRGNFPPRFSGLQFPNYSSELNVNALELDDSALYLCASTFGDSRGLGQFFGPGTRLTVL.

This clone was seen a single time. This sequence joins TRBV11-2 and TRBJ1-3; a weak D match, TRBD1 (6 bases). Deletions cut 5 bases from V and 3 bases from J, with 17 bases between. Germline V gene lookup returns CDR1 SGHAT and CDR2 FQNNGV. This CDR3 spans 16 amino acids. CDR3 nucleotide sequence: TGTGCCAGCAGCACACGGGGAGGGGGAGGTGGAAACACCATATATTTT. This encodes CASSTRGGGGGNTIYF.

The J gene is TRBJ1-4, the V gene TRBV18; 7 nucleotides agree with TRBD1. V lost 1 base to trimming and J lost 14 bases; unmatched junction nucleotides: 7. The CDR3 length is 13 residues. Germline V CDR1 and CDR2: KGHSH, LQKENI. The CDR3 sequence is CASSPLDRAWLFF. As DNA, the CDR3 is TGTGCCAGCTCACCACTTGACAGGGCCTGGCTGTTTTTT.